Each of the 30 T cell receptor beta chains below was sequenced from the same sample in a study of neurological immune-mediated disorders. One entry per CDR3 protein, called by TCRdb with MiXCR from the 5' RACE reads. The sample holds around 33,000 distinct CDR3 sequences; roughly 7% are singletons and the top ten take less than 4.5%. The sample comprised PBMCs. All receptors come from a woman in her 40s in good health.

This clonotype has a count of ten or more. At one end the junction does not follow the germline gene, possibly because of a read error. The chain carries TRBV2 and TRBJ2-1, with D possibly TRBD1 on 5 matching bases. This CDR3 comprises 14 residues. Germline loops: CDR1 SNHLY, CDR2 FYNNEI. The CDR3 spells CASTEDRYRNEQFF. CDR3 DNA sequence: TGTGCCAGCACTGAAGACAGATATCGCAATGAGCAGTTCTTC.

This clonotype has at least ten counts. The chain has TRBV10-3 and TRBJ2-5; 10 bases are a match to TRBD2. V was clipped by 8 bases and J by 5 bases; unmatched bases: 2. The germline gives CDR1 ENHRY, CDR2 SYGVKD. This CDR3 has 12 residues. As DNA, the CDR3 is TGTGCCATCGGGACTAGCGACGAGACCCAGTACTTC. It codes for CAIGTSDETQYF.

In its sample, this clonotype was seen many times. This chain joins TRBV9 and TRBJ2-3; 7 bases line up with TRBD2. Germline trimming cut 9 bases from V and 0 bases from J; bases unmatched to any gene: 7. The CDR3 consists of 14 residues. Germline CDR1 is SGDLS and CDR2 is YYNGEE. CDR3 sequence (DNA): TGTGCCACCACGAGCGGGGACAGCACAGATACGCAGTATTTT. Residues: CATTSGDSTDTQYF.

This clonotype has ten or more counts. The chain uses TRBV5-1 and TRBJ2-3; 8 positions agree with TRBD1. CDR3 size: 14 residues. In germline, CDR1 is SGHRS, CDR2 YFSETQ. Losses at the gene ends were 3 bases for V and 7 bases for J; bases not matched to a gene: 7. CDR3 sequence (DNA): TGCGCCAGCAGCTCGGGACAGGTCCCCTATACGCAGTATTTT. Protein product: CASSSGQVPYTQYF. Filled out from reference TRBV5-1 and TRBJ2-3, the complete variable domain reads KAGVTQTPRYLIKTRGQQVTLSCSPISGHRSVSWYQQTPGQGLQFLFEYFSETQRNKGNFPGRFSGRQFSNSRSEMNVSTLELGDSALYLCASSSGQVPYTQYFGPGTRLTVL.

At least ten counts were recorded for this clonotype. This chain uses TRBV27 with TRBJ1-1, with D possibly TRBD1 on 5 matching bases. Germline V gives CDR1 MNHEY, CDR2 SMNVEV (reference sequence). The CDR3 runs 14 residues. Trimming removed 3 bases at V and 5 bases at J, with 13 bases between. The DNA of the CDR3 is TGTGCCAGCAGTTTGTTACTTGAGGGGACTGAAGCTTTCTTT. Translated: CASSLLLEGTEAFF.

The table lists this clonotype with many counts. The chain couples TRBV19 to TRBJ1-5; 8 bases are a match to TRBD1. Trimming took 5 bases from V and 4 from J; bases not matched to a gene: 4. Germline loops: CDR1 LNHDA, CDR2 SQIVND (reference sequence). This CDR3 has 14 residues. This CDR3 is CASSGWTGNQPQHF. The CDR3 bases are TGTGCCAGTAGTGGCTGGACAGGGAATCAGCCCCAGCATTTT.

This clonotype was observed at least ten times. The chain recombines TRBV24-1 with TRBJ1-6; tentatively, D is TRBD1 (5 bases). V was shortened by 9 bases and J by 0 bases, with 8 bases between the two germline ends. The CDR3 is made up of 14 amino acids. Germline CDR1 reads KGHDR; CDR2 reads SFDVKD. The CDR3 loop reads CATPRVSYNSPLHF. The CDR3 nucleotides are TGTGCCACCCCCAGGGTCTCCTATAATTCACCCCTCCACTTT.

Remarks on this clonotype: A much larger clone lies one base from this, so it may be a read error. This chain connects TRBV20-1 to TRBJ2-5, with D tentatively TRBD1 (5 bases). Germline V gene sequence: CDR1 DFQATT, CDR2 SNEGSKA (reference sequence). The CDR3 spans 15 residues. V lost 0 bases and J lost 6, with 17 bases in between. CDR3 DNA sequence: TGCAGTGCTAGAGAAGACCAGGGTTTAATGAAGACCCAGTACTTC. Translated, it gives CSAREDQGLMKTQYF.

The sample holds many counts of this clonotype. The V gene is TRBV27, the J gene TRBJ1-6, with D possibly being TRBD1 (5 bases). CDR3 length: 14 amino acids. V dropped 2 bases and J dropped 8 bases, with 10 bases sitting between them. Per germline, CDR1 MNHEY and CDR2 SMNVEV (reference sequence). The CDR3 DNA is TGTGCCAGCAGTTTAAAGAGGGGCGATTCACCCCTCCACTTT. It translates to CASSLKRGDSPLHF.

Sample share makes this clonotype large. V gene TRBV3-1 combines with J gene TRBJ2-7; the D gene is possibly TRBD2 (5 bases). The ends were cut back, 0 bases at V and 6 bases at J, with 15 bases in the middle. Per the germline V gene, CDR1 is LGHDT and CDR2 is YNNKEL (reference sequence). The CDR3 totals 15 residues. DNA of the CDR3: TGTGCCAGCAGCCAAGACCAGTTCGGGGTAGGCGAGCAGTACGTC. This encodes CASSQDQFGVGEQYV.

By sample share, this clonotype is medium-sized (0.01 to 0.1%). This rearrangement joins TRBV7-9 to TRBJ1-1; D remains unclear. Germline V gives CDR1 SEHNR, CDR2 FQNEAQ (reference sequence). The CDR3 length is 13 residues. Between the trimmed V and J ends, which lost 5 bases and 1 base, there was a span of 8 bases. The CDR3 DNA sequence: TGTGCCAGCAGCCTAAATACGAACACTGAAGCTTTCTTT. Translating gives CASSLNTNTEAFF.

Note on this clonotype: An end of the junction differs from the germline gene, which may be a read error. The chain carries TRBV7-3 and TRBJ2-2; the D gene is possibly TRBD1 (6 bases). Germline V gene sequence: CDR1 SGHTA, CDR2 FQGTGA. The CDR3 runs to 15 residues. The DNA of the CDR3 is TGTGCCAGCAGCTTAGTGGCCCAGAAACCAGGGGAGCCGTTTTTT. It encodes CASSLVAQKPGEPFF.

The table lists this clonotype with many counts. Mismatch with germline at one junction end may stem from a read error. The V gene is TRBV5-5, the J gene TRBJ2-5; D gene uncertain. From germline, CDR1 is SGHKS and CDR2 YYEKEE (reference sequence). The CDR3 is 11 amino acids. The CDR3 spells CASRLEETQYF. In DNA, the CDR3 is TGTGCCAGCAGGTTGGAAGAGACCCAGTACTTC.

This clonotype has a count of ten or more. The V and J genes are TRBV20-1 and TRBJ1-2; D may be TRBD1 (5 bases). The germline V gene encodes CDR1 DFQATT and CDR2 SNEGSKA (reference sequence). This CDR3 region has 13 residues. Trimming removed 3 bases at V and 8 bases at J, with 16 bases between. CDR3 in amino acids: CSARAGAALGYTF. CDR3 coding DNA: TGCAGTGCTAGGGCCGGGGCTGCTTTGGGCTACACCTTC.

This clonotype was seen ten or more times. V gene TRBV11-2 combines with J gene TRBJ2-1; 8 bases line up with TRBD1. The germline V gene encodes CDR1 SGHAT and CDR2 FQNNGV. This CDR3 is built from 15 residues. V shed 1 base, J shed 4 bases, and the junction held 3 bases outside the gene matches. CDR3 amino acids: CASSLADREYNEQFF. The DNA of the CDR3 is TGTGCCAGCAGCTTAGCGGACAGGGAATACAATGAGCAGTTCTTC.

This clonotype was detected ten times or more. CDR3 DNA sequence: TGCAGTGCTAGAGATCCCCGAGCAGGAGATAATTCACCCCTCCACTTT. Its protein product is CSARDPRAGDNSPLHF. The genes are TRBV20-1 and TRBJ1-6; unclear D gene. Germline V gene sequence: CDR1 DFQATT, CDR2 SNEGSKA (reference sequence). The CDR3 is 16 residues long. Trimming cost V 0 bases and J 5 bases, with 14 bases left between them.

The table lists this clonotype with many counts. CDR3 sequence reads: CSASAMRGGSNQPQHF. In DNA form, the CDR3 reads TGCAGTGCTAGCGCGATGCGGGGGGGCAGCAATCAGCCCCAGCATTTT. This sequence joins TRBV20-1 and TRBJ1-5; perhaps TRBD1 as D (6 bases). CDR1 is DFQATT, CDR2 SNEGSKA, per germline (reference sequence). V was cut by 3 bases and J by 1 base, with 16 bases left in between. The length of the CDR3 is 16 residues.

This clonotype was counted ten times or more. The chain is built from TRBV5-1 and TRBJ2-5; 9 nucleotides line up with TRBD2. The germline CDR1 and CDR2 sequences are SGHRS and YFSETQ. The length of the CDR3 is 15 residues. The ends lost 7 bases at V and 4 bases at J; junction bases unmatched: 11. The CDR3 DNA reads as TGCGCCAGCGGGAAGCGGGGGGACCCGGCAGAGACCCAGTACTTC. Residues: CASGKRGDPAETQYF.

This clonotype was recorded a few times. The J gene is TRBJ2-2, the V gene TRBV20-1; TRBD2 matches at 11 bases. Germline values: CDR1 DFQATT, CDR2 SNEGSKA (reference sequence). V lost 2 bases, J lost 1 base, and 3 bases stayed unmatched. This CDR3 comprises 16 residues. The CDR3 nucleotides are TGCAGTGCTAGACCAGGGACTAGCGGGAACACCGGGGAGCTGTTTTTT. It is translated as CSARPGTSGNTGELFF.

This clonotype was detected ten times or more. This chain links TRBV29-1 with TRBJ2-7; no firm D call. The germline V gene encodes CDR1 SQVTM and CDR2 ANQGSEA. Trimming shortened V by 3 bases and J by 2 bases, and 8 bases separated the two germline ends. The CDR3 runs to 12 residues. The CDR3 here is CSVDGGTYEQYV. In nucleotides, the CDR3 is TGCAGCGTTGACGGTGGGACCTACGAGCAGTACGTC.

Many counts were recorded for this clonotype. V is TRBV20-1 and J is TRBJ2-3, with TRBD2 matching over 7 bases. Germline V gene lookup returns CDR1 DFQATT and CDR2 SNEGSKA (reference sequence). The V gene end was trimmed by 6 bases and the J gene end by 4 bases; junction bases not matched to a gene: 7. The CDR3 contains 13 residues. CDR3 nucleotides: TGCAGTGCCAGGGTGGGAGGGGCAGATACGCAGTATTTT. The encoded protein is CSARVGGADTQYF.

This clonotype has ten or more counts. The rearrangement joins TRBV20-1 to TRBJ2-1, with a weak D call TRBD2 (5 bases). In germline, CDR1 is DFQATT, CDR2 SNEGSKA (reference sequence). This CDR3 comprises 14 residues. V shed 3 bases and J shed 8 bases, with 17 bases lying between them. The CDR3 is CSARGSGDADEQFF. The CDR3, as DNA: TGCAGTGCTAGGGGGAGCGGAGACGCGGATGAGCAGTTCTTC.

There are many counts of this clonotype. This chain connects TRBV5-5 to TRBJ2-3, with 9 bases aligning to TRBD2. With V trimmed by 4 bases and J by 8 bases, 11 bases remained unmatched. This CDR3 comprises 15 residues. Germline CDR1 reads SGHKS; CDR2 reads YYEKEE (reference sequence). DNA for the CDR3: TGTGCCAGCAGCAGCTTATTAGCGGGGGCGGGTACGCAGTATTTT. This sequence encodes CASSSLLAGAGTQYF. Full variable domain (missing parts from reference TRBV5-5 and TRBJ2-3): DAGVTQSPTHLIKTRGQQVTLRCSPISGHKSVSWYQQVLGQGPQFIFQYYEKEERGRGNFPDRFSARQFPNYSSELNVNALLLGDSALYLCASSSLLAGAGTQYFGPGTRLTVL.

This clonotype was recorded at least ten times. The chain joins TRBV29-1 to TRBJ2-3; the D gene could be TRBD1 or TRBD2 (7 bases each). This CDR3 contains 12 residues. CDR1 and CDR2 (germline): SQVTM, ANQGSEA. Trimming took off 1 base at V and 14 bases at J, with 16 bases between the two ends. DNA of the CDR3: TGCAGCGTTGAAGGAGGGGGCGCGGGGGTGTATTTT. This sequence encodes CSVEGGGAGVYF.

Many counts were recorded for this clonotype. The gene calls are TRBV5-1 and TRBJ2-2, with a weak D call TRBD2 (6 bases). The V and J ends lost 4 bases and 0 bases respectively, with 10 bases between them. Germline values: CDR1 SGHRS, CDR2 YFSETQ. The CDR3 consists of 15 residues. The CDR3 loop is CASSMGLANTGELFF. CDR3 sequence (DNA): TGCGCCAGCAGCATGGGACTGGCGAACACCGGGGAGCTGTTTTTT.

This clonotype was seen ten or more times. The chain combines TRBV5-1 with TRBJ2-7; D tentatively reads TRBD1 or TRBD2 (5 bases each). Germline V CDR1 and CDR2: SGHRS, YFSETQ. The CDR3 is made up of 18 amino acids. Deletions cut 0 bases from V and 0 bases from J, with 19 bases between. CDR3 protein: CASSLGPVGVGLSYEQYV. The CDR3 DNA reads TGCGCCAGCAGCTTGGGGCCTGTGGGGGTTGGCCTCTCCTACGAGCAGTACGTC.

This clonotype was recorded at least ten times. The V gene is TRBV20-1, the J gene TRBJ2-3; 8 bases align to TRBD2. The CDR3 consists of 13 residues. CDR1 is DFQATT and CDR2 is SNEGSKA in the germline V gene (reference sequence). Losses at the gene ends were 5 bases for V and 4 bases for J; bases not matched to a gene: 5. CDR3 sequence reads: CSASGGPADTQYF. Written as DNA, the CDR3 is TGCAGTGCTTCGGGAGGGCCTGCAGATACGCAGTATTTT.

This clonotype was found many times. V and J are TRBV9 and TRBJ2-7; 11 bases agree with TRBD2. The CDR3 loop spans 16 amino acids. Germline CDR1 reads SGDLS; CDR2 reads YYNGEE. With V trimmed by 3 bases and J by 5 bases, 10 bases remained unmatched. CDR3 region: CASSGSGGAFPNEQYF. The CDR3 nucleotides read TGTGCCAGCAGCGGTAGCGGGGGGGCCTTCCCCAACGAGCAGTACTTC.

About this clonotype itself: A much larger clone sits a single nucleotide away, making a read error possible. CDR3 sequence: CASSHPGTADEQYF. The CDR3 region has the DNA TGTGCCAGTAGTCACCCCGGGACAGCTGACGAGCAGTACTTC. This chain connects TRBV19 to TRBJ2-7; the match to TRBD1 covers 7 bases. Germline CDR1 is LNHDA and CDR2 is SQIVND (reference sequence). J lost 5 bases, V lost 5 bases, and 9 bases had no gene match. The CDR3 runs to 14 residues.

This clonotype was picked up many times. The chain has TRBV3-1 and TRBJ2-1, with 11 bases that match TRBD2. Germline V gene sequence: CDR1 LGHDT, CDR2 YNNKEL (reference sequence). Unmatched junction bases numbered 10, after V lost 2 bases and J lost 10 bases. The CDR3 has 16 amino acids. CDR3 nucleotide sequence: TGTGCCAGCAGCCAACGCGGGACTAGCGGACTGAGGGAGCAGTTCTTC. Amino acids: CASSQRGTSGLREQFF.